This entry lists 4 T cell receptor beta chains sequenced from one sample in a study of T-cell reconstitution after alpha-beta-depleted transplantation in children. Study-wide findings and caveats: Newly generated T cells supplied most T-cell counts and diversity one year post-transplant.

Construction of the TCRbeta library involved unique molecular identifiers. TCRdb fed the PCR reads into MiXCR, producing one record per CDR3 protein. Among 250,000 to 300,000 distinct CDR3 sequences listed, around 7.1% were seen once. No antigen has been assigned to these receptors. The sequenced sample was peripheral blood, obtained 360 days after TCRalphabeta/CD19-depleted stem cell transplant. The source is a female patient between 2 and 10 years old who had a stem cell transplant for Fanconi anemia, so the T cells may come from the graft donor.

The chain employs TRBV27 and TRBJ2-1; TRBD1 might be the D (6 bases). From germline, CDR1 is MNHEY and CDR2 SMNVEV (reference sequence). The CDR3 extends over 15 amino acids. V lost 3 bases and J 5 bases, leaving 14 bases between the germline ends. CDR3 bases: TGTGCCAGCAGTTTGAGGCAGGGGTACGACAATGAGCAGTTCTTC. Protein: CASSLRQGYDNEQFF.

Many counts were recorded for this clonotype. V gene TRBV9 combines with J gene TRBJ2-5; no clear D. Germline V lookup: CDR1 SGDLS, CDR2 YYNGEE. The CDR3 has 14 amino acids. V was pared by 4 bases and J by 1 base, with 11 bases between. The CDR3 loop is CASSPRTLQETQYF. As DNA, the CDR3 is TGTGCCAGCAGCCCCCGAACCCTCCAAGAGACCCAGTACTTC. The variable domain in full, with the rest retrieved from reference TRBV9 and TRBJ2-5, is DSGVTQTPKHLITATGQRVTLRCSPRSGDLSVYWYQQSLDQGLQFLIQYYNGEERAKGNILERFSAQQFPDLHSELNLSSLELGDSALYFCASSPRTLQETQYFGPGTRLLVL.

This clonotype was observed a handful of times. CDR3: CASSRQGVQPQHF. In nucleotides, the CDR3 is TGTGCCAGCAGTCGACAGGGAGTCCAGCCCCAGCATTTT. This chain links TRBV6-1 with TRBJ1-5; 7 bases match TRBD1. Germline V gene data show CDR1 as MNHNS and CDR2 as SASEGT. The CDR3 is 13 residues long. V dropped 5 bases and J dropped 7; count of bases not matched to a gene: 5.

This clonotype was seen many times. V gene TRBV27 combines with J gene TRBJ2-2; D tentatively reads TRBD1 or TRBD2 (5 bases each). The CDR3 has 17 amino acids. Germline CDR1 is MNHEY and CDR2 is SMNVEV (reference sequence). The V end lost 5 bases, the J end lost 2 bases, and 18 bases lay between the germline ends. CDR3 in amino acids: CASSGNRDGHNTGELFF. For the CDR3, the DNA is TGTGCCAGCAGTGGGAACCGGGACGGACATAACACCGGGGAGCTGTTTTTT.